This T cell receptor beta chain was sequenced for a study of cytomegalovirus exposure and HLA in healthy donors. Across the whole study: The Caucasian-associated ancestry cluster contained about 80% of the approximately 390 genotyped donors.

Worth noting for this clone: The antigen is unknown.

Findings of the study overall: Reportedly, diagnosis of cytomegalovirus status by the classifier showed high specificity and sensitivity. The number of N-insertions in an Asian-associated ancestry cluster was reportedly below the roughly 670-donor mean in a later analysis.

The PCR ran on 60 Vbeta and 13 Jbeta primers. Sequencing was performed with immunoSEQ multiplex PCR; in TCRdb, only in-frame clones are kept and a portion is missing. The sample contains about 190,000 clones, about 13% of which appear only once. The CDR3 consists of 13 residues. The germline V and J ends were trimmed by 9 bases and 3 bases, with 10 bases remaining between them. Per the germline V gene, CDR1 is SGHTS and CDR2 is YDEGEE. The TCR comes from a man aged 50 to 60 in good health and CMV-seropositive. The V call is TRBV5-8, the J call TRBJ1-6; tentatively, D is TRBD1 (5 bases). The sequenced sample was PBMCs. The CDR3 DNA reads TGTGCCACCCCGGACATCTATAATTCACCCCTCCACTTT. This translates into CATPDIYNSPLHF. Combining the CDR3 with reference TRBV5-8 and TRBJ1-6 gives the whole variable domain EAGVTQSPTHLIKTRGQQATLRCSPISGHTSVYWYQQALGLGLQFLLWYDEGEERNRGNFPPRFSGRQFPNYSSELNVNALELEDSALYLCATPDIYNSPLHFGNGTRLTVT.